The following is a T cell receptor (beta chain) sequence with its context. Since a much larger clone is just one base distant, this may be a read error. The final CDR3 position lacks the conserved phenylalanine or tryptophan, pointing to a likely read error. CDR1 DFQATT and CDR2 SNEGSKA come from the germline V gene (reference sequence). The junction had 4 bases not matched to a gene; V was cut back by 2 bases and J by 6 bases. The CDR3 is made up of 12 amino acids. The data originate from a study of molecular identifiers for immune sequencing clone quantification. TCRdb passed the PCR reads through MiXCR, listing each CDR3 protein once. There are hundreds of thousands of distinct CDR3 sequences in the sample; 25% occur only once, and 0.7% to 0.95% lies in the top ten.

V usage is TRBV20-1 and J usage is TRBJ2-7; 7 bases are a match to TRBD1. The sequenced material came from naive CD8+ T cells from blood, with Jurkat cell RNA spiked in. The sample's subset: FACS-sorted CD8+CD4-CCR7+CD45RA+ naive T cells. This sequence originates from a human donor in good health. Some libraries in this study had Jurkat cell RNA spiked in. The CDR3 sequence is CSARPTGVEQYL. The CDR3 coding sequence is TGCAGTGCTAGACCTACAGGGGTCGAGCAGTACTTA.